A single sample gave rise to the 21 T cell receptor beta chains below, sequenced in a study of T cells after yellow fever vaccination. TCRdb used MiXCR to reprocess the 5' RACE reads, holding one entry per CDR3 protein. The sample has 60,000 or so distinct CDR3 sequences, about 6.6% seen once; the top ten hold roughly 40%. The sample in question was CD8+ T cells sorted from PBMCs, obtained on the day of the first yellow fever vaccination. The receptors stem from a man between 18 and 35 years old who received the YFV17D yellow fever vaccine.

The table lists this clonotype with a few counts. The chain couples TRBV5-1 to TRBJ2-1; TRBD2 might be the D (6 bases). The germline V gene encodes CDR1 SGHRS and CDR2 YFSETQ. This CDR3 is 17 amino acids long. Between the trimmed V and J ends, which lost 0 bases and 1 base, there was a span of 14 bases. The DNA for the CDR3 is TGCGCCAGCAGCTTGGCCTTGGGACTGACGTCCTACAATGAGCAGTTCTTC. Encoded protein: CASSLALGLTSYNEQFF.

V and J are TRBV27 and TRBJ1-3; D is possibly TRBD1 (5 bases). V gave up 2 bases and J gave up 1 base, with 9 bases separating them. Germline-derived CDR1 and CDR2 are MNHEY and SMNVEV (reference sequence). CDR3 size: 15 residues. This CDR3 reads CASSLQGLSGNTIYF. CDR3 coding DNA: TGTGCCAGCAGTTTACAGGGATTATCTGGAAACACCATATATTTT.

CDR3 DNA sequence: TGTGCCAGCAGTTTTGAAGGGGGCGCATTGAACACTGAAGCTTTCTTT. This codes for CASSFEGGALNTEAFF. This chain connects TRBV6-2 or TRBV6-3 to TRBJ1-1; 7 bases agree with TRBD1. CDR1 is MNHEY, CDR2 SVGEGT, per germline. The CDR3 spans 16 residues. V was clipped by 4 bases and J by 0 bases; unmatched bases: 8.

The chain combines TRBV5-1 with TRBJ1-1; D call uncertain. Trimming took 4 bases from V and 1 from J, leaving 11 bases between them. Looked up from germline, CDR1 is SGHRS and CDR2 is YFSETQ. The CDR3 sequence is 14 residues long. CDR3 DNA sequence: TGCGCCAGCAGCCGAGGGCACTCGAACACTGAAGCTTTCTTT. It is translated as CASSRGHSNTEAFF. Full variable domain (rest looked up from reference TRBV5-1 and TRBJ1-1): KAGVTQTPRYLIKTRGQQVTLSCSPISGHRSVSWYQQTPGQGLQFLFEYFSETQRNKGNFPGRFSGRQFSNSRSEMNVSTLELGDSALYLCASSRGHSNTEAFFGQGTRLTVV.

The table lists this clonotype with many counts. The V call is TRBV10-3, the J call TRBJ2-7; 9 bases map to TRBD1. There are 14 residues in the CDR3. V lost 5 bases, J lost 6 bases, and 8 bases stayed unmatched. In germline, CDR1 is ENHRY, CDR2 SYGVKD. The CDR3, as DNA: TGTGCCATCAGTCGTGGACAGGGGCAGGGCGAGCAGTACTTC. Translating it yields CAISRGQGQGEQYF.

This clonotype has ten or more counts. The chain couples TRBV3-1 to TRBJ1-4; D unresolved. The CDR3 spans 15 residues. Trimming took 1 base from V and 1 from J, leaving 7 bases between them. Germline V lookup: CDR1 LGHDT, CDR2 YNNKEL (reference sequence). The CDR3 region has the DNA TGTGCCAGCAGCCAAGTCGGCGGAACTAATGAAAAACTGTTTTTT. Translating it yields CASSQVGGTNEKLFF.

This clonotype was recorded many times. This chain connects TRBV24-1 to TRBJ1-1; D is unresolved. CDR1 KGHDR and CDR2 SFDVKD come from the germline V gene. V was shortened by 1 base and J by 6 bases, with 8 bases between the two germline ends. CDR3 length: 13 amino acids. CDR3 nucleotides: TGTGCCACCAGTGATTTTGGGCGTGCTGAAGCTTTCTTT. Protein product: CATSDFGRAEAFF.

J is TRBJ2-1 and V is TRBV12-3 or TRBV12-4; D perhaps matches TRBD2 (5 bases). There are 13 residues in the CDR3. V shed 7 bases and J shed 3 bases, with 10 bases lying between them. CDR3 nucleotide sequence: TGTGCCAGCAATACCGGGGACTACAATGAGCAGTTCTTC. It specifies CASNTGDYNEQFF.

This clonotype appeared a few times. The CDR3 DNA reads as TGCAGTGCTCCTCCGGGGGGACCCTACAATGAGCAGTTCTTC. Encoded protein: CSAPPGGPYNEQFF. The rearrangement joins TRBV20-1 to TRBJ2-1; TRBD2 matches 7 bases. Trimming removed 5 bases from V and 2 bases from J; junction bases left unmatched: 6. Germline V gene sequence: CDR1 DFQATT, CDR2 SNEGSKA (reference sequence). The CDR3 sequence is 14 residues long.

This chain joins TRBV7-9 and TRBJ2-6, with 10 bases aligning to TRBD1. In germline, CDR1 is SEHNR, CDR2 FQNEAQ (reference sequence). Trimming removed 4 bases from V and 0 bases from J; junction bases left unmatched: 3. The CDR3 runs to 17 residues. The CDR3 is CASSSTGGHSGANVLTF. CDR3 DNA sequence: TGTGCCAGCAGCTCGACAGGGGGCCACTCTGGGGCCAACGTCCTGACTTTC. The full variable domain, rest sourced from reference TRBV7-9 and TRBJ2-6, is DTGVSQNPRHKITKRGQNVTFRCDPISEHNRLYWYRQTLGQGPEFLTYFQNEAQLEKSRLLSDRFSAERPKGSFSTLEIQRTEQGDSAMYLCASSSTGGHSGANVLTFGAGSRLTVL.

Comments on this clonotype: With a much larger clone just one base away, this may be a read error. The chain couples TRBV3-1 to TRBJ1-5; 11 nucleotides match TRBD1. This CDR3 spans 15 amino acids. CDR1 and CDR2 from the germline V gene are LGHDT and YNNKEL (reference sequence). After removal of 4 bases from V and 9 bases from J, the junction contained 8 bases not matched to a gene. This CDR3 is CASSRGDRGDRPQHF. The CDR3 DNA reads as TGTGCCAGCAGCCGAGGGGACAGGGGGGATCGGCCCCAGCATTTT. The full variable domain, in which reference TRBV3-1 and TRBJ1-5 provide the parts outside the CDR3, is DTAVSQTPKYLVTQMGNDKSIKCEQNLGHDTMYWYKQDSKKFLKIMFSYNNKELIINETVPNRFSPKSPDKAHLNLHINSLELGDSAVYFCASSRGDRGDRPQHFGDGTRLSIL.

There are a few counts of this clonotype. The chain joins TRBV4-1 to TRBJ1-3; 7 bases map to TRBD1. CDR1 and CDR2 (germline): MGHRA, YSYEKL. J gave up 8 bases and V 5 bases, and 12 bases lay outside the gene matches. The CDR3 loop spans 15 amino acids. The CDR3 DNA sequence: TGCGCCAGCAGCGTCCAGGGGGATCAAATAGACACCATATATTTT. Protein product: CASSVQGDQIDTIYF.

This clonotype turned up a few times. V gene TRBV5-5 combines with J gene TRBJ2-7; D may be TRBD1 or TRBD2 (5 bases each). The V and J ends lost 0 bases and 6 bases respectively, with 16 bases between them. The CDR3 sequence is 15 residues long. In germline, CDR1 is SGHKS, CDR2 YYEKEE (reference sequence). Written as DNA, the CDR3 is TGTGCCAGCAGCTTGGCCTGGGGGTCCCCGATCGAGCAGTACGTC. Translating it yields CASSLAWGSPIEQYV.

This clonotype was seen ten or more times. V is TRBV5-1 and J is TRBJ2-1; D gene ambiguous. The length of the CDR3 is 13 residues. Trimming stripped 0 bases from V and 5 bases from J, with 6 bases between. Germline lookup yields CDR1 SGHRS and CDR2 YFSETQ. The CDR3 nucleotides read TGCGCCAGCAGCTTGGCCGGTCACAATGAGCAGTTCTTC. Its translation: CASSLAGHNEQFF.

This clonotype has ten or more counts. This rearrangement joins TRBV29-1 to TRBJ2-2; no firm D call. CDR3 length equals 13 residues. Trimming pared 3 bases from V and 2 bases from J, leaving 7 bases between. Germline V CDR1 and CDR2: SQVTM, ANQGSEA. The CDR3 region is CSVEYGNTGELFF. CDR3 sequence (DNA): TGCAGCGTTGAGTACGGAAACACCGGGGAGCTGTTTTTT.

Many counts were recorded for this clonotype. The junction and the germline gene differ at one end; a read error may be behind it. V gene TRBV7-6 combines with J gene TRBJ2-3; 9 bases match TRBD2. The CDR3 has 14 residues. Germline V lookup: CDR1 SGHVS, CDR2 FNYEAQ. CDR3 protein: CASSIAGGTDTQYF. CDR3 nucleotide sequence: TGTGCCAGCAGCATAGCGGGGGGCACAGATACGCAGTATTTT.

V is TRBV4-1 and J is TRBJ2-2; 7 positions match TRBD1. Germline V gene data show CDR1 as MGHRA and CDR2 as YSYEKL. The CDR3 runs to 15 residues. V lost 2 bases, J lost 5 bases, and 5 bases stayed unmatched. The CDR3 DNA follows: TGCGCCAGCAGCCAATACGGGACAGCGACCGGGGAGCTGTTTTTT. Protein sequence: CASSQYGTATGELFF.

The CDR3 protein is CASSFASGNGYTF. In nucleotides, the CDR3 is TGTGCCAGCAGCTTCGCTTCAGGGAATGGCTACACCTTC. V and J are TRBV7-2 and TRBJ1-2, with a possible D match to TRBD1 (5 bases). The V end was cut by 3 bases, the J end by 6 bases, with 11 bases between. Per germline, CDR1 SGHTA and CDR2 FQGNSA. This CDR3 is built from 13 residues.

V usage is TRBV11-1 and J usage is TRBJ1-1; 8 positions match TRBD1. V lost 5 bases to trimming and J lost 1 base; unmatched junction nucleotides: 15. The CDR3 extends over 18 amino acids. Germline V gene lookup returns CDR1 SGHAT and CDR2 FQDESV (reference sequence). CDR3 protein: CASSGVRTGKYQNTEAFF. In DNA, the CDR3 is TGTGCCAGCAGCGGGGTTCGGACAGGGAAGTACCAGAACACTGAAGCTTTCTTT.

This clonotype was recorded at least ten times. The chain links TRBV6-2 or TRBV6-3 to TRBJ1-5; tentatively, D is TRBD1 (6 bases). Germline V gene sequence: CDR1 MNHEY, CDR2 SVGEGT. Trimming left V 4 bases short and J 7 bases short, with 14 bases between. This CDR3 has 14 residues. CDR3 amino acids: CASSSHRADQPQHF. CDR3 coding DNA: TGTGCCAGCAGTTCGCACAGGGCTGACCAGCCCCAGCATTTT.

The chain couples TRBV6-1 to TRBJ1-5; 10 bases match TRBD1. Germline-derived CDR1 and CDR2 are MNHNS and SASEGT. The J segment lost 7 bases and the V segment lost 7 bases, leaving 10 bases of the junction unmatched. This CDR3 has 15 residues. CDR3 DNA sequence: TGTGCCAGCAAGCGTCGAGGGACAGGGGAACAGCCCCAGCATTTT. Its translation: CASKRRGTGEQPQHF.